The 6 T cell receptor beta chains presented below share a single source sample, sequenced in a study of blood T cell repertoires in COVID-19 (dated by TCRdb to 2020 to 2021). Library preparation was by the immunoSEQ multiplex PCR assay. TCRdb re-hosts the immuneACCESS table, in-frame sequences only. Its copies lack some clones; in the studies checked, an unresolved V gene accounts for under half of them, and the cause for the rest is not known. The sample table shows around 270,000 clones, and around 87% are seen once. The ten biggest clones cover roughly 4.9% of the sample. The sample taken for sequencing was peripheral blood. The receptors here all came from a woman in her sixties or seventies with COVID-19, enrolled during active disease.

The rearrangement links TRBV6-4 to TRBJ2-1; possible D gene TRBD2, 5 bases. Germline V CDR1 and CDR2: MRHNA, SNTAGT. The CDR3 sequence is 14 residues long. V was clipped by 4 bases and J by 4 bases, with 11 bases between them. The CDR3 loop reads CASSGPLGYNEQFF. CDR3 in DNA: TGTGCCAGCAGTGGCCCACTAGGGTACAATGAGCAGTTCTTC.

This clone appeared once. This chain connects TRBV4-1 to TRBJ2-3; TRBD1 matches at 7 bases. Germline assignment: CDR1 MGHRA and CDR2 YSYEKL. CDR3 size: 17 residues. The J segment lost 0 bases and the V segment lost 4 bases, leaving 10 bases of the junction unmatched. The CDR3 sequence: CASSRAGPGGSTDTQYF. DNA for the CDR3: TGCGCCAGCAGCCGGGCCGGGCCAGGGGGAAGCACAGATACGCAGTATTTT.

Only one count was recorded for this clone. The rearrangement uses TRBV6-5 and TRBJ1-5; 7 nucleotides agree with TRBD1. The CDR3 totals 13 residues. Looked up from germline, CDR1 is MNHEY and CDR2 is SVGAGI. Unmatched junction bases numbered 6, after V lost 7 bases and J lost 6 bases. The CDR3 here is CASMEGATQPQHF. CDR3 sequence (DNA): TGTGCCAGCATGGAGGGGGCCACTCAGCCCCAGCATTTT.

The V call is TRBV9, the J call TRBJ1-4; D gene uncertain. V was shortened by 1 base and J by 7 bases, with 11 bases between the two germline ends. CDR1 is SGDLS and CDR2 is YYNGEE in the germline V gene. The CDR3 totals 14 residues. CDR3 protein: CASSVFAGFEKLFF. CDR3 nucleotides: TGTGCCAGCAGCGTATTTGCAGGTTTTGAAAAACTGTTTTTT.

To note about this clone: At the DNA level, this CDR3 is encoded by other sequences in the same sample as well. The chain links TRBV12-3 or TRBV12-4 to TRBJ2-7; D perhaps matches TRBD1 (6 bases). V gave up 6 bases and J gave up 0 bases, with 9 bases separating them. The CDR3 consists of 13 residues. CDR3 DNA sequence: TGTGCCAGCAGCAGACAGGTCTCCTACGAGCAGTACTTC. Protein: CASSRQVSYEQYF.

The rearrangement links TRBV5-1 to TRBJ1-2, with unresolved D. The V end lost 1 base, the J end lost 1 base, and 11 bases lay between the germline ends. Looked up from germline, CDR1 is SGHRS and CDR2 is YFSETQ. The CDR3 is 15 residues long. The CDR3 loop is CASSLTEGGNYGYTF. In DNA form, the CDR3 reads TGCGCCAGCAGCTTGACCGAAGGAGGTAACTATGGCTACACCTTC.